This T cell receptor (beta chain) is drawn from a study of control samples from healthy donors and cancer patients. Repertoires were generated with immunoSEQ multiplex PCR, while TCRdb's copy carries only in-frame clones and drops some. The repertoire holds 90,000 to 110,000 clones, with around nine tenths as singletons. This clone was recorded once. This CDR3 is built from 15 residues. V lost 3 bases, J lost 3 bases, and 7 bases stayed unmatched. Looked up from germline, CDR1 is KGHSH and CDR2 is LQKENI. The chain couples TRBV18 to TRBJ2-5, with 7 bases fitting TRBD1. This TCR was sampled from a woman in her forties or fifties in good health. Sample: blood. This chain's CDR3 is CASSPFRGFEETQYF. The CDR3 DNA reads TGTGCCAGCTCACCCTTCAGGGGGTTCGAAGAGACCCAGTACTTC.